Listed below are T cell receptor beta chains from one sample, sequenced in a study of blood T cells in healthy people across ages. TCRdb analysed the 5' RACE reads with MiXCR anew, one entry per CDR3 protein. Of around 1,000,000 distinct CDR3 sequences in the sample, around 25% were seen once. This sample also appeared in a second study, on T cells of mothers and their children.

The specimen sequenced was blood. Receptor source: a girl aged 2-10 years in good health. Both conserved end residues are part of each CDR3. The D gene is left open where the match is weak. The size entry is marked missing in some rows and otherwise reads once, few, many or a size class.

V gene	J gene	clone size	D gene	CDR3 protein	CDR3 DNA
TRBV7-9	TRBJ2-7	few	NA	CASSLETGYEQYF	TGTGCCAGCAGCCTGGAGACTGGCTACGAGCAGTACTTC
TRBV4-2	TRBJ1-2	NA	NA	CASSQDQSANYGYTF	TGTGCCAGCAGCCAAGATCAAAGTGCTAACTATGGCTACACCTTC
TRBV29-1	TRBJ2-5	few	NA	CSVGGVYQETQYF	TGCAGCGTTGGTGGCGTGTACCAAGAGACCCAGTACTTC
TRBV20-1	TRBJ2-7	NA	NA	CSARDEGSEQYF	TGCAGTGCTAGAGATGAGGGTAGCGAGCAGTACTTC
TRBV6-5	TRBJ2-7	few	NA	CATSRQYPESVEQYF	TGTGCCACTTCGCGACAGTACCCCGAATCGGTCGAGCAGTACTTC
TRBV20-1	TRBJ1-4	NA	NA	CSARSRKLFF	TGCAGTGCCCGGAGCAGGAAACTGTTTTTT
TRBV29-1	TRBJ2-6	few	NA	CSLNYFTFSGANVLTF	TGCAGCCTCAACTATTTTACTTTTTCTGGGGCCAACGTCCTGACTTTC
TRBV29-1	TRBJ2-1	few	NA	CSVVGSRLNNNEQFF	TGCAGCGTTGTAGGGAGCAGATTAAACAACAATGAGCAGTTCTTC
TRBV11-2	TRBJ2-7	few	NA	CASSPRAAYEQYF	TGTGCCAGCAGCCCGCGAGCGGCTTACGAGCAGTACTTC
TRBV4-1	TRBJ2-1	few	TRBD2	CASSQLFGRLFNEQFF	TGCGCCAGCAGCCAATTGTTCGGGAGGTTATTCAATGAGCAGTTCTTC
TRBV29-1	TRBJ1-1	few	NA	CSVHGRANTEAFF	TGCAGCGTCCACGGACGGGCGAACACTGAAGCTTTCTTT
TRBV20-1	TRBJ2-7	NA	TRBD1	CSARGPGQGAREQYF	TGCAGTGCTAGAGGTCCGGGACAGGGGGCGCGTGAGCAGTACTTC
TRBV6-6	TRBJ1-2	NA	TRBD1	CASRPGQHSNYGYTF	TGTGCCAGCAGACCGGGACAGCATTCTAACTATGGCTACACCTTC
TRBV13	TRBJ2-2	NA	TRBD2	CASSHRPSGSMGELFF	TGTGCCAGCAGCCACCGTCCTAGCGGGAGTATGGGGGAGCTGTTTTTT
TRBV20-1	TRBJ2-7	many	TRBD1	CSASPEGQASYEQYF	TGCAGTGCTAGCCCGGAAGGACAGGCGTCCTACGAGCAGTACTTC
TRBV5-1	TRBJ2-2	few	NA	CASSLETLTGELFF	TGCGCCAGCAGCTTGGAAACACTCACCGGGGAGCTGTTTTTT
TRBV12-3/TRBV12-4	TRBJ2-7	NA	NA	CASRFAGEGPRRENYEQYF	TGTGCCAGCAGGTTCGCCGGAGAAGGGCCCCGTCGGGAAAACTACGAGCAGTACTTC
TRBV11-3	TRBJ2-5	NA	NA	CASSVRQGLGEAQYF	TGTGCCAGCAGCGTGCGACAGGGTTTAGGGGAGGCCCAGTACTTC
TRBV3-1	TRBJ2-7	many	NA	CASSQVGQAYEQYF	TGTGCCAGCAGCCAAGTCGGCCAGGCCTACGAGCAGTACTTC
TRBV20-1	TRBJ2-6	NA	NA	CSALTWDKDNVLTF	TGCAGTGCTTTGACCTGGGACAAGGACAACGTCCTGACTTTC
TRBV11-2	TRBJ1-1	few	NA	CASNNDPTDNTEAFF	TGTGCCAGCAACAACGATCCCACAGATAACACTGAAGCTTTCTTT
TRBV12-3/TRBV12-4	TRBJ2-3	NA	TRBD2	CASSSTSTDAQYF	TGTGCCAGCAGTTCGACTAGCACAGATGCGCAGTATTTT
TRBV4-3	TRBJ1-2	few	TRBD1	CASSQDTGTGGYTF	TGCGCCAGCAGCCAAGATACAGGGACAGGCGGCTACACCTTC
TRBV14	TRBJ2-4	NA	NA	CASSQRGGQEDKNIQYF	TGTGCCAGCAGCCAGCGGGGGGGACAGGAGGACAAAAACATTCAGTACTTC
TRBV21-1	TRBJ2-1	NA	NA	CASSLPFPRLAPSYNEQFF	TGTGCCAGCAGCCTACCATTCCCGAGACTAGCGCCTTCCTACAATGAGCAGTTCTTC
TRBV5-1	TRBJ2-5	few	NA	CASMGVHEETQYF	TGCGCCAGCATGGGGGTCCATGAAGAGACCCAGTACTTC
TRBV10-3	TRBJ2-5	few	TRBD1	CTISVDRVETQYF	TGTACCATCAGCGTCGACAGGGTGGAGACCCAGTACTTC
TRBV7-6	TRBJ1-5	few	NA	CASSPQRIEPQHF	TGTGCCAGCAGCCCCCAAAGGATCGAGCCCCAGCATTTT
TRBV29-1	TRBJ2-5	few	TRBD1	CSVEGLPTGYVQETQYF	TGCAGCGTTGAAGGACTACCGACAGGGTATGTCCAAGAGACCCAGTACTTC
TRBV20-1	TRBJ2-1	once	NA	CSASTSFGLYNEQFF	TGCAGTGCTAGCACCTCATTTGGGCTCTACAATGAGCAGTTCTTC
TRBV20-1	TRBJ2-1	few	TRBD2	CSAPGGALNEQFF	TGCAGTGCCCCCGGGGGGGCGTTGAATGAGCAGTTCTTC
TRBV3-1	TRBJ2-4	NA	TRBD2	CASLLTSGAKNIQYF	TGTGCCAGCCTTCTTACTAGCGGTGCCAAAAACATTCAGTACTTC